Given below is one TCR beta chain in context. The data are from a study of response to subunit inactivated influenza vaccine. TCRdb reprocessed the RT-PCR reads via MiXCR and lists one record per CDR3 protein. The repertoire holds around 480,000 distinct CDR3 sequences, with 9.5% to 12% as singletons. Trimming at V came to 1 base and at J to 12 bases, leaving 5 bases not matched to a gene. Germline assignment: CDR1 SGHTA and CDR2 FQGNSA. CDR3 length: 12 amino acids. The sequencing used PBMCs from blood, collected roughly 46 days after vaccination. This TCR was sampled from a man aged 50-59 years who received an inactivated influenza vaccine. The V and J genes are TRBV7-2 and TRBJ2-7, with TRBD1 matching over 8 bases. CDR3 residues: CASSLGGTGSYF. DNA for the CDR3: TGTGCCAGCAGCTTAGGAGGGACAGGTTCGTACTTC.